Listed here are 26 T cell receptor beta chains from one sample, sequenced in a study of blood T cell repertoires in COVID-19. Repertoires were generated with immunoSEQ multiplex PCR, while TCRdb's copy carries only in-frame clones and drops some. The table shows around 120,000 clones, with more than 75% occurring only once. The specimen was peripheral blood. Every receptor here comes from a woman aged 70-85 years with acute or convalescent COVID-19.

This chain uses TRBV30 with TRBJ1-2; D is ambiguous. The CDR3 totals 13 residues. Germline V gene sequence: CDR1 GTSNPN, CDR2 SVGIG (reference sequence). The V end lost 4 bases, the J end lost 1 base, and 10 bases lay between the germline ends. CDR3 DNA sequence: TGTGCCTGGAATGGAGGGCTTAACTATGGCTACACCTTC. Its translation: CAWNGGLNYGYTF.

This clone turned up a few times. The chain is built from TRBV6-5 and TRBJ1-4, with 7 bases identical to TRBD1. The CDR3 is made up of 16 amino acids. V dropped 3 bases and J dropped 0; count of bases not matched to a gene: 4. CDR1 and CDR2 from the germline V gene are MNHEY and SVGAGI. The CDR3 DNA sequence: TGTGCCAGCAGTTATCAAACAGGGGCAACTAATGAAAAACTGTTTTTT. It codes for CASSYQTGATNEKLFF.

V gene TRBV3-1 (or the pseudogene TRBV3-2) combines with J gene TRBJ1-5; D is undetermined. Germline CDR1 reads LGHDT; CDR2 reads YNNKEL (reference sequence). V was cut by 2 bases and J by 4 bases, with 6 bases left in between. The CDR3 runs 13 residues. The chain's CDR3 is CASSQQVNQPQHF. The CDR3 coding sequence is TGTGCCAGCAGCCAACAGGTGAATCAGCCCCAGCATTTT.

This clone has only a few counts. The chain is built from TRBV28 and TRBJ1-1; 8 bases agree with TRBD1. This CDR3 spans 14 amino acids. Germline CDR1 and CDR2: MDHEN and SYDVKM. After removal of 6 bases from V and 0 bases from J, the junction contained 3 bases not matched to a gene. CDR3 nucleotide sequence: TGTGCCAGCAGGCGGACAGGGATGAACACTGAAGCTTTCTTT. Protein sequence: CASRRTGMNTEAFF.

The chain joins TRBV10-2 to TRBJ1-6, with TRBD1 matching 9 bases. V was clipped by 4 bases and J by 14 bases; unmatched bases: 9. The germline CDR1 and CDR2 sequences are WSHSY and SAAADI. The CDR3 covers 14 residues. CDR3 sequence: CASSVSGQGPSLHF. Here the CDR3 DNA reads TGCGCCAGCAGTGTTTCGGGACAGGGTCCTTCCCTCCACTTT.

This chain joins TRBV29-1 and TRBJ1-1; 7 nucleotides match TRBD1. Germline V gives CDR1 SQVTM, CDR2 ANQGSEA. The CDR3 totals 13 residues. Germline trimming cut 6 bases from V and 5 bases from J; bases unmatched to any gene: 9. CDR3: CSVERQGGTEAFF. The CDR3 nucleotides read TGCAGCGTCGAGCGACAGGGCGGAACTGAAGCTTTCTTT.

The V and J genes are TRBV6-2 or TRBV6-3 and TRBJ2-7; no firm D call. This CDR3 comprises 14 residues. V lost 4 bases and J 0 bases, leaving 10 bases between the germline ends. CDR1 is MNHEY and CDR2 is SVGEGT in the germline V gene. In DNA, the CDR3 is TGTGCCAGCAGTTTCCAGTCCCTCTCCTACGAGCAGTACTTC. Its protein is CASSFQSLSYEQYF.

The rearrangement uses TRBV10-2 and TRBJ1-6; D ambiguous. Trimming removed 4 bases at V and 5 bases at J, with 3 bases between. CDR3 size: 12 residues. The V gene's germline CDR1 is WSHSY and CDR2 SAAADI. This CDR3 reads CASSANNSPLHF. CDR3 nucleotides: TGCGCCAGCAGTGCTAATAATTCACCCCTCCACTTT.

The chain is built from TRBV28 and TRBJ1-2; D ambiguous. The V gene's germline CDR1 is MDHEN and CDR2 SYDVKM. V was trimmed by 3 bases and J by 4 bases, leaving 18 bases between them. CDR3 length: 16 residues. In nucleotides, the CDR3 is TGTGCCAGCAGTTTTGGGAGCAAGGGAATCTCCTATGGCTACACCTTC. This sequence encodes CASSFGSKGISYGYTF.

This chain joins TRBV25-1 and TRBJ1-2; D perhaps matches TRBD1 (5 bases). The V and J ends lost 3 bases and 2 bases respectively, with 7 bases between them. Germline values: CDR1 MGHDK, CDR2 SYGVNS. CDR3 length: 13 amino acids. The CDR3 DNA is TGTGCCAGCAGTGATGGGGGGAACTATGGCTACACCTTC. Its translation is CASSDGGNYGYTF.

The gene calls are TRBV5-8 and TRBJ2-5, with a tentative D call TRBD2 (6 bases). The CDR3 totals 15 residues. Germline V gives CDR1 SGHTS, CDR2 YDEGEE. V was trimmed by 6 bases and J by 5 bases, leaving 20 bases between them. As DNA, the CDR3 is TGTGCCAGCACTGGGGCAGCGGGTGTAGGGGAGACCCAGTACTTC. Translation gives CASTGAAGVGETQYF.

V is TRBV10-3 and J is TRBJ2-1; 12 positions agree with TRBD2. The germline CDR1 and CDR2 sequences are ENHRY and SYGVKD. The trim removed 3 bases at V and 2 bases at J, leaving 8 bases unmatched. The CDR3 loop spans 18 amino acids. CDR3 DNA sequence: TGTGCCATCAGTGATCCGACTAGCGGGGGCCGCACCTACAATGAGCAGTTCTTC. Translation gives CAISDPTSGGRTYNEQFF.

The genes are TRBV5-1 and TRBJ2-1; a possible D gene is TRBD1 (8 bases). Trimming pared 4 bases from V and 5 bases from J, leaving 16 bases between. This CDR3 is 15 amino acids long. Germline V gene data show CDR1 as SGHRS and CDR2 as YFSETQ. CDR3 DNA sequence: TGCGCCAGCAGCCGGACAGGGAGGGATAACAATGAGCAGTTCTTC. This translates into CASSRTGRDNNEQFF. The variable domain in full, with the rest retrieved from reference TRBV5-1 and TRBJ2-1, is KAGVTQTPRYLIKTRGQQVTLSCSPISGHRSVSWYQQTPGQGLQFLFEYFSETQRNKGNFPGRFSGRQFSNSRSEMNVSTLELGDSALYLCASSRTGRDNNEQFFGPGTRLTVL.

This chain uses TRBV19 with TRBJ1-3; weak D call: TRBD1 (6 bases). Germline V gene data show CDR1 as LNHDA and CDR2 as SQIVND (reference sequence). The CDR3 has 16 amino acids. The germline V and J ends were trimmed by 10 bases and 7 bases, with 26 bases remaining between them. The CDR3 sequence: CATKPDRPEFRNTIYF. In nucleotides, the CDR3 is TGTGCCACCAAACCGGACAGACCAGAATTCCGGAACACCATATATTTT.

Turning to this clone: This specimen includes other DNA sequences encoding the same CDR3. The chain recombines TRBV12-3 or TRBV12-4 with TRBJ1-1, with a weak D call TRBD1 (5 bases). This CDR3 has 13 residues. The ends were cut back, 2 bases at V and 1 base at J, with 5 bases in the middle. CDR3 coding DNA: TGTGCCAGCAGTTTAACAGGGAACACTGAAGCTTTCTTT. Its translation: CASSLTGNTEAFF.

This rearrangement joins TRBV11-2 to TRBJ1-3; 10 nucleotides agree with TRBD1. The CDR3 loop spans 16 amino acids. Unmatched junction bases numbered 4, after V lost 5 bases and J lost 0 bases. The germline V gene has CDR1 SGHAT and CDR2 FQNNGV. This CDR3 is CASSQDRGPSGNTIYF. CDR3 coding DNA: TGTGCCAGCAGCCAAGACAGGGGGCCCTCTGGAAACACCATATATTTT.

The CDR3 sequence is CASSSGIGYGYTF. The DNA of the CDR3 is TGTGCCAGCAGCTCAGGGATCGGCTATGGCTACACCTTC. This chain connects TRBV11-2 to TRBJ1-2, with a weak D call TRBD1 (5 bases). Looked up from germline, CDR1 is SGHAT and CDR2 is FQNNGV. The CDR3 runs 13 residues. Trimming took 4 bases from V and 4 from J, leaving 10 bases between them.

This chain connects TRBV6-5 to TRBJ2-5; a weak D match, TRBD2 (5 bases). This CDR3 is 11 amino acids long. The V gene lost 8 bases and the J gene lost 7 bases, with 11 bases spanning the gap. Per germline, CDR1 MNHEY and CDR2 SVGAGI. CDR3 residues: CASGENWTQYF. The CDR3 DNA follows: TGTGCCAGCGGGGAGAATTGGACCCAGTACTTC.

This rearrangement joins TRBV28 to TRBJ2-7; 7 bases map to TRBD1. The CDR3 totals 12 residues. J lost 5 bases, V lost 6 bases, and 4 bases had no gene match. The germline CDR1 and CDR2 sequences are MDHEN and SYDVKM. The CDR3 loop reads CASRTGVDEQYF. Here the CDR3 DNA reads TGTGCCAGCAGAACAGGGGTCGACGAGCAGTACTTC.

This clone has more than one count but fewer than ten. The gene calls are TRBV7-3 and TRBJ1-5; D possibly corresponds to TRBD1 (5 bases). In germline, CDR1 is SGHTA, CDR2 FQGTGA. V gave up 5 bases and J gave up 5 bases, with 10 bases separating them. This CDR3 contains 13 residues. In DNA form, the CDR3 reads TGTGCCAGCAGCACGGGGGGGGATCAGCCCCAGCATTTT. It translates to CASSTGGDQPQHF.

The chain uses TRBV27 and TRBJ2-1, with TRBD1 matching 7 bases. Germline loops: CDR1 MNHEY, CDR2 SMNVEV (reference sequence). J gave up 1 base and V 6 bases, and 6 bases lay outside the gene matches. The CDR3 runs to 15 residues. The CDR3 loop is CASSSMTGSYNEQFF. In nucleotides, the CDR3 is TGTGCCAGCAGCTCCATGACAGGGTCCTACAATGAGCAGTTCTTC.

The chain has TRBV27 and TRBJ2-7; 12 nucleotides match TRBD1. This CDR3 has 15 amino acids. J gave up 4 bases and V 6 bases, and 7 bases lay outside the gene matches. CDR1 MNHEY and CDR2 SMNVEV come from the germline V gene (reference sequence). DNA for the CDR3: TGTGCCAGCAGCCACGGGACAGGGGGCATATACGAGCAGTACTTC. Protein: CASSHGTGGIYEQYF.

The CDR3 reads CASSKAVGHTDTQYF. CDR3 in DNA: TGTGCCAGCAGTAAGGCGGTGGGGCACACAGATACGCAGTATTTT. The chain uses TRBV6-6 and TRBJ2-3; tentatively, D is TRBD1 (5 bases). The germline V gene encodes CDR1 MNHNY and CDR2 SVGAGI (reference sequence). This CDR3 is 15 amino acids long. V was shortened by 5 bases and J by 2 bases, with 14 bases between the two germline ends.

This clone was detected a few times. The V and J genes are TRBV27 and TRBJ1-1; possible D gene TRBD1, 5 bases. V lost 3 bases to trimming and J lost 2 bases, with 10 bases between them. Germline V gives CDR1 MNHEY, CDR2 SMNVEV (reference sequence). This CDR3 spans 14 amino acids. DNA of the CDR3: TGTGCCAGCAGTTTTAGGGGTCCAAACACTGAAGCTTTCTTT. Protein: CASSFRGPNTEAFF.

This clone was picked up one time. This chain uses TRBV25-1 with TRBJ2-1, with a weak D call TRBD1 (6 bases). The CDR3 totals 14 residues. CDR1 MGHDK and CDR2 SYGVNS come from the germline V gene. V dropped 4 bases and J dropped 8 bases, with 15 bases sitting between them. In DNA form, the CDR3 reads TGTGCCAGCAGTGGGGCGGCAGGGGCTTATGAGCAGTTCTTC. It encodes CASSGAAGAYEQFF.

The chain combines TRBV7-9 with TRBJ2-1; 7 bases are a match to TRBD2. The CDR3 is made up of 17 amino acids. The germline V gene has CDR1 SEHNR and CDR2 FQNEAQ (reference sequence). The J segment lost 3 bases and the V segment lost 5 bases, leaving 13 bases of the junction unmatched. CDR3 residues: CASSQKGLGLGYNEQFF. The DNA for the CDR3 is TGTGCCAGCAGCCAAAAGGGGCTTGGACTAGGCTACAATGAGCAGTTCTTC.